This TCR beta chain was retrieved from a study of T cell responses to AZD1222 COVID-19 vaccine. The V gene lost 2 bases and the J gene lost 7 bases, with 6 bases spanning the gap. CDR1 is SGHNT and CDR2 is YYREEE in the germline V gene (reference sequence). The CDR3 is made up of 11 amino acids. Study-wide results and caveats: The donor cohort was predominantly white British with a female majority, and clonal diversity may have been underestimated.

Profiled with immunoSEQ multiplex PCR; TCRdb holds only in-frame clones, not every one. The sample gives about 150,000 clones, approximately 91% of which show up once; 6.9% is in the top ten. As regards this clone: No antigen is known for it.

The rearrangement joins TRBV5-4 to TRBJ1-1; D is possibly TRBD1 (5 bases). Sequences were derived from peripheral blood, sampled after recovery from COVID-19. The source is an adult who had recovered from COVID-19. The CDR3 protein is CASSFGGEAFF. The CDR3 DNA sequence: TGTGCCAGCAGCTTCGGGGGTGAAGCTTTCTTT.